This T cell receptor beta chain was sequenced in a study of blood T cell repertoires in COVID-19. Assay: immunoSEQ multiplex PCR; the TCRdb copy retains only in-frame clones and omits some. This table has around 25,000 clones, about 90% appearing once. There are 17 residues in the CDR3. The germline gives CDR1 SGHTA, CDR2 FQGTGA. V lost 2 bases and J lost 1, with 14 bases in between. The sequenced sample was peripheral blood. The gene calls are TRBV7-3 and TRBJ2-2, with D perhaps matching TRBD1 (6 bases). This TCR was sampled from a human donor with active COVID-19. The donor label of this sample is uncertain. The CDR3 reads CASSLGGFGGNTGELFF. In DNA form, the CDR3 reads TGTGCCAGCAGCTTAGGGGGCTTTGGGGGGAACACCGGGGAGCTGTTTTTT.